Here is one T cell receptor (beta chain) with its context. The V end was cut by 4 bases, the J end by 8 bases, with 19 bases between. The germline CDR1 and CDR2 sequences are SGHRS and YFSETQ. The CDR3 loop spans 15 amino acids. This entry belongs to a study of control samples from healthy donors and cancer patients. Profiling relied on immunoSEQ multiplex PCR, and the TCRdb table lists in-frame clones only, not all of them. The sample lists around 90,000 clones; 86% were seen once. What was sequenced was blood. This chain links TRBV5-1 with TRBJ2-1, with D possibly matching TRBD2 (7 bases). The sequence was obtained from a man younger than 45 in good health. The CDR3 is CASSPLGGRIDEQFF. The CDR3 coding sequence is TGCGCCAGCAGCCCCCTGGGGGGGCGTATCGATGAGCAGTTCTTC.